Following are 19 T cell receptor beta chains from one sample sequenced in a study of blood T cell repertoires in COVID-19. Generated by immunoSEQ multiplex PCR, the TCRdb table keeps only in-frame clones and is missing some. The top ten clones hold 6.3% of a sample with 250,000 to 300,000 clones, about 90% of them seen once. The sample taken for sequencing was peripheral blood. The receptors derive from a woman in her forties or fifties with COVID-19, enrolled during active disease.

V usage is TRBV7-9 and J usage is TRBJ1-4; 10 nucleotides line up with TRBD1. The CDR3 sequence is 13 residues long. Germline V gives CDR1 SEHNR, CDR2 FQNEAQ (reference sequence). V shed 5 bases, J shed 8 bases, and the junction held 2 bases outside the gene matches. The CDR3 region has the DNA TGTGCCAGCAGCCCGGGACAGGGGGAAAAACTGTTTTTT. Its translation: CASSPGQGEKLFF.

A word on this clone: Other DNA sequences of this sample code for an identical CDR3. The V and J genes are TRBV18 and TRBJ2-1; 14 nucleotides match TRBD2. The germline gives CDR1 KGHSH, CDR2 LQKENI. This CDR3 region has 18 residues. After removal of 3 bases from V and 1 base from J, the junction contained 5 bases not matched to a gene. CDR3: CASSPPGLAGGSYNEQFF. CDR3 DNA: TGTGCCAGCTCACCTCCAGGACTAGCGGGAGGTTCCTACAATGAGCAGTTCTTC. Looking up the rest from reference TRBV18 and TRBJ2-1 gives the full variable domain: NAGVMQNPRHLVRRRGQEARLRCSPMKGHSHVYWYRQLPEEGLKFMVYLQKENIIDESGMPKERFSAEFPKEGPSILRIQQVVRGDSAAYFCASSPPGLAGGSYNEQFFGPGTRLTVL.

The rearrangement uses TRBV5-3 and TRBJ2-7; 9 nucleotides agree with TRBD1. TRBV5-3 is placed among ORFs of uncertain function. The trim removed 4 bases at V and 5 bases at J, leaving 7 bases unmatched. The CDR3 contains 14 residues. The CDR3 spells CARSEGQGDHEQYF. CDR3 DNA: TGTGCCAGAAGCGAGGGACAGGGAGACCACGAGCAGTACTTC.

This chain connects TRBV3-1 (or the pseudogene TRBV3-2) to TRBJ2-1; possibly TRBD1 for D (6 bases). Germline values: CDR1 LGHDT, CDR2 YNNKEL (reference sequence). V was pared by 6 bases and J by 8 bases, with 14 bases between. The CDR3 runs to 13 residues. The CDR3, as DNA: TGTGCCAGCAGGTACCAGGGGCGAGATGAGCAGTTCTTC. This sequence encodes CASRYQGRDEQFF.

This chain joins TRBV7-9 and TRBJ2-4; D might be TRBD1 (6 bases). With 2 bases removed from V and 8 bases from J, the gap between germline ends came to 16 bases. The CDR3 is 15 amino acids. Germline V CDR1 and CDR2: SEHNR, FQNEAQ (reference sequence). The CDR3 coding sequence is TGTGCCAGCAGCTTAATTGGACAGTCAGTTTACATTCAGTACTTC. Translated, it gives CASSLIGQSVYIQYF.

The rearrangement uses TRBV4-1 and TRBJ2-1; D is possibly TRBD2 (6 bases). The CDR3 covers 18 residues. Per the germline V gene, CDR1 is MGHRA and CDR2 is YSYEKL. V shed 3 bases and J shed 3 bases, with 21 bases lying between them. The CDR3 spells CASSQNRDSMNLYNEQFF. DNA for the CDR3: TGCGCCAGCAGCCAGAACCGGGACTCGATGAACCTCTACAATGAGCAGTTCTTC.

The gene calls are TRBV5-1 and TRBJ1-1, with TRBD1 matching 9 bases. Germline CDR1 is SGHRS and CDR2 is YFSETQ. This CDR3 is 14 amino acids long. Trimming cost V 0 bases and J 3 bases; bases outside gene matches: 0. The CDR3 nucleotides read TGCGCCAGCAGCTTGGGGACAGGGGACACTGAAGCTTTCTTT. It specifies CASSLGTGDTEAFF. Together with reference TRBV5-1 and TRBJ1-1, the CDR3 gives the full variable domain: KAGVTQTPRYLIKTRGQQVTLSCSPISGHRSVSWYQQTPGQGLQFLFEYFSETQRNKGNFPGRFSGRQFSNSRSEMNVSTLELGDSALYLCASSLGTGDTEAFFGQGTRLTVV.

This rearrangement joins TRBV2 to TRBJ2-7; possible D gene TRBD1, 6 bases. The germline V and J ends were trimmed by 6 bases and 3 bases, with 9 bases remaining between them. This CDR3 is 12 amino acids long. CDR1 is SNHLY, CDR2 FYNNEI, per germline. The CDR3 DNA reads as TGTGCCAGCAGGGGGGACATCTACGAGCAGTACTTC. It translates to CASRGDIYEQYF.

As DNA, the CDR3 is TGCGCCAGCAGCCAAGTGACGGACTCAAATCGGTTCTTC. It is translated as CASSQVTDSNRFF. The chain combines TRBV4-1 with TRBJ2-1, with D possibly matching TRBD2 (5 bases). The CDR3 is 13 amino acids. V dropped 1 base and J dropped 15 bases, with 16 bases sitting between them. CDR1 MGHRA and CDR2 YSYEKL come from the germline V gene.

V and J are TRBV5-6 and TRBJ2-1; 7 nucleotides match TRBD2. Looked up from germline, CDR1 is SGHDT and CDR2 is YYEEEE. V trimming: 2 bases; J trimming: 10 bases; junction bases outside the gene matches: 9. The CDR3 extends over 14 amino acids. CDR3 amino acids: CASSFASGTTEQFF. The CDR3 DNA sequence: TGTGCCAGCAGCTTCGCCTCCGGGACTACCGAGCAGTTCTTC.

V usage is TRBV20-1 and J usage is TRBJ1-2; D is unresolved. The CDR3 consists of 15 residues. V lost 3 bases, J lost 4 bases, and 18 bases lay in between. The germline V gene has CDR1 DFQATT and CDR2 SNEGSKA (reference sequence). CDR3 coding DNA: TGCAGTGCTAGTGATTCGGATCGGGGTATCTATGGCTACACCTTC. This codes for CSASDSDRGIYGYTF.

This sequence joins TRBV5-6 and TRBJ2-3, with D perhaps matching TRBD2 (6 bases). V was cut by 3 bases and J by 0 bases, with 17 bases left in between. Looked up from germline, CDR1 is SGHDT and CDR2 is YYEEEE. The CDR3 covers 17 residues. CDR3 in amino acids: CASSSAGTVPSTDTQYF. The CDR3 nucleotides read TGTGCCAGCAGCTCCGCGGGAACGGTCCCTAGCACAGATACGCAGTATTTT.

The chain is built from TRBV6-4 and TRBJ2-3, with TRBD2 identical over 9 bases. The germline CDR1 and CDR2 sequences are MRHNA and SNTAGT. The CDR3 is 16 amino acids. Germline trimming cut 3 bases from V and 2 bases from J; bases unmatched to any gene: 6. CDR3 nucleotides: TGTGCCAGCAGTGATACGACTAGCGGCGACACAGATACGCAGTATTTT. This codes for CASSDTTSGDTDTQYF.

The gene calls are TRBV30 and TRBJ1-4, with unresolved D. Germline CDR1 reads GTSNPN; CDR2 reads SVGIG (reference sequence). The CDR3 extends over 15 amino acids. V lost 5 bases and J lost 4, with 17 bases in between. The CDR3 nucleotides are TGTGCCTGGGGAGGTAACTTGGTCGGTAATGAAAAACTGTTTTTT. Translating gives CAWGGNLVGNEKLFF.

The rearrangement uses TRBV19 and TRBJ2-7, with 10 bases identical to TRBD1. Germline V lookup: CDR1 LNHDA, CDR2 SQIVND (reference sequence). V was pared by 10 bases and J by 2 bases, with 8 bases of the junction left unmatched. The CDR3 runs to 14 residues. CDR3 sequence: CATKGTGATYEQYF. CDR3 nucleotides: TGTGCCACTAAGGGGACAGGGGCAACCTACGAGCAGTACTTC.

The rearrangement uses TRBV11-1 and TRBJ2-5, with 7 bases lining up with TRBD2. This CDR3 spans 16 amino acids. V lost 1 base, J lost 2 bases, and 7 bases stayed unmatched. Germline V lookup: CDR1 SGHAT, CDR2 FQDESV (reference sequence). CDR3 amino acids: CASSLGGSGSQETQYF. The CDR3, as DNA: TGTGCCAGCAGCTTAGGTGGTAGCGGGTCACAAGAGACCCAGTACTTC.

The chain employs TRBV9 and TRBJ2-5; 12 nucleotides agree with TRBD2. Per the germline V gene, CDR1 is SGDLS and CDR2 is YYNGEE. J was trimmed by 5 bases and V by 4 bases; bases with no gene match: 9. The CDR3 runs 16 residues. The CDR3 bases are TGTGCCAGCAGCCGCTCGACTAGCGGGAGTGGGGAGACCCAGTACTTC. Amino acids: CASSRSTSGSGETQYF.

This clone has just a few counts. V usage is TRBV29-1 and J usage is TRBJ2-2; 8 bases are a match to TRBD1. The CDR3 is made up of 15 amino acids. J gave up 6 bases and V 6 bases, and 12 bases lay outside the gene matches. Germline V lookup: CDR1 SQVTM, CDR2 ANQGSEA. CDR3 in amino acids: CSVQSGGAVSGELFF. The CDR3, as DNA: TGCAGCGTCCAATCAGGGGGCGCGGTTTCCGGGGAGCTGTTTTTT.

Written as DNA, the CDR3 is TGTGCCAGCAGCGTAGGGGTTAGCGGGTCCTACGAGCAGTACTTC. Translated, it gives CASSVGVSGSYEQYF. This chain joins TRBV9 and TRBJ2-7; TRBD2 aligns across 7 bases. Unmatched junction bases numbered 4, after V lost 0 bases and J lost 1 base. The CDR3 extends over 15 amino acids. CDR1 is SGDLS, CDR2 YYNGEE, per germline.